Below, 8 T cell receptor beta chains from the same sample are listed, as sequenced in a study of blood T cells in healthy people across ages. Through a sample-barcoded 5' primer and a J-beta primer mix, a second PCR was run for roughly 6 to 11 cycles. TCRdb reprocessed the 5' RACE reads with MiXCR, giving one entry per CDR3 protein. The sample includes 1 million or so distinct CDR3 sequences, 40% to 55% seen only once; the top ten take 15% to 20%. The sequenced sample was blood. All receptors come from a woman aged 60 to 75 in good health.

This clonotype occurred many times. CDR3 sequence (DNA): TGTGCCAGCAGGCAGGACAACACAAAGGGGGAGACCCAGTACTTC. Translating gives CASRQDNTKGETQYF. The J gene is TRBJ2-5, the V gene TRBV11-1, with D maybe TRBD1 (5 bases). The V gene lost 6 bases and the J gene lost 5 bases, with 19 bases spanning the gap. CDR3 size: 15 residues. Germline values: CDR1 SGHAT, CDR2 FQDESV (reference sequence).

This chain links TRBV20-1 with TRBJ2-3; D tentatively reads TRBD1 or TRBD2 (5 bases each). V shed 0 bases and J shed 4 bases, with 17 bases lying between them. The germline V gene has CDR1 DFQATT and CDR2 SNEGSKA (reference sequence). The CDR3 covers 16 residues. CDR3 coding DNA: TGCAGTGCTAGAGATTGGGGGACCCGAGGCTCAGATACGCAGTATTTT. Translated: CSARDWGTRGSDTQYF.

The V and J genes are TRBV27 and TRBJ1-5; D gene ambiguous. The CDR3 runs 17 residues. Per the germline V gene, CDR1 is MNHEY and CDR2 is SMNVEV (reference sequence). V was shortened by 5 bases and J by 7 bases, with 24 bases between the two germline ends. CDR3 region: CASSGVGGILALQPQHF. CDR3 nucleotide sequence: TGTGCCAGCAGTGGGGTCGGAGGTATCTTGGCGTTGCAGCCCCAGCATTTT.

The V and J genes are TRBV4-1 and TRBJ2-3; TRBD2 is a possible D gene (6 bases). Germline loops: CDR1 MGHRA, CDR2 YSYEKL. Trimming left V 0 bases short and J 6 bases short, with 13 bases between. The CDR3 consists of 15 residues. In DNA, the CDR3 is TGCGCCAGCAGCCAAGACCGGGGGTTTAGGGATACGCAGTATTTT. It yields the protein CASSQDRGFRDTQYF.

The chain has TRBV20-1 and TRBJ2-1; D is unclear. The J call may be incorrect, as the DNA end agrees better with TRBJ2-7. The CDR3 has 15 amino acids. Germline values: CDR1 DFQATT, CDR2 SNEGSKA (reference sequence). In DNA form, the CDR3 reads TGCAGTGCCGAAGACGGCGGAAGACCCTACAATGAGCAGTACTTC. As protein: CSAEDGGRPYNEQYF.

This chain joins TRBV20-1 and TRBJ2-7; D is unclear. Trimming pared 0 bases from V and 2 bases from J, leaving 14 bases between. Germline values: CDR1 DFQATT, CDR2 SNEGSKA (reference sequence). The CDR3 has 15 amino acids. The CDR3 DNA reads TGCAGTGCTAGAGATGCGTCCGGGTCCCCCTACGAGCAGTACTTC. The encoded protein is CSARDASGSPYEQYF.

This clonotype has more than one count but fewer than ten. This chain connects TRBV6-5 to TRBJ2-3; 15 nucleotides match TRBD2. The CDR3 has 18 residues. Germline CDR1 reads MNHEY; CDR2 reads SVGAGI. The ends lost 2 bases at V and 1 base at J; junction bases unmatched: 4. The CDR3 sequence: CASSYRTSGRAGTDTQYF. The DNA of the CDR3 is TGTGCCAGCAGTTACCGGACTAGCGGGAGGGCCGGCACAGATACGCAGTATTTT.

The chain links TRBV20-1 to TRBJ2-1; 7 positions match TRBD1. The CDR3 runs to 14 residues. The V and J ends lost 6 bases and 5 bases, in that order; junction bases with no gene match: 10. CDR1 is DFQATT and CDR2 is SNEGSKA in the germline V gene (reference sequence). The CDR3 region has the DNA TGCAGTGCCCTAGACAGGGTTTGGGACAATGAGCAGTTCTTC. Translated, it gives CSALDRVWDNEQFF.